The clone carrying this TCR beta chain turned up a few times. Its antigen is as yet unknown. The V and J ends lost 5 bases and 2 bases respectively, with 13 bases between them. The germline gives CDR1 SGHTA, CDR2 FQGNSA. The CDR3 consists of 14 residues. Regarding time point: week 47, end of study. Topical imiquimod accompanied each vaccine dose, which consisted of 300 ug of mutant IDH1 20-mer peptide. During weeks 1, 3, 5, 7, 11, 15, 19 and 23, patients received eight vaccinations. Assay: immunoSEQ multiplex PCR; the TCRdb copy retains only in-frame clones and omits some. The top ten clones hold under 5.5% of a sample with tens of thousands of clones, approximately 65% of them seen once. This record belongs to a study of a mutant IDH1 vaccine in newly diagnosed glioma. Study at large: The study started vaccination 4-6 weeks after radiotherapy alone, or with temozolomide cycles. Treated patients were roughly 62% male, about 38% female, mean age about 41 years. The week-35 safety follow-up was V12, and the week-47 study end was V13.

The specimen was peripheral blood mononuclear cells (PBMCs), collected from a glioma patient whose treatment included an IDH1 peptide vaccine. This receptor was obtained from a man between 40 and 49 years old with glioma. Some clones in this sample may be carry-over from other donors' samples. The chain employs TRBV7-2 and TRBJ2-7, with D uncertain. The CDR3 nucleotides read TGTGCCAGCAGCCCCCAGACGGGCGCCTACGAGCAGTACTTC. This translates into CASSPQTGAYEQYF.